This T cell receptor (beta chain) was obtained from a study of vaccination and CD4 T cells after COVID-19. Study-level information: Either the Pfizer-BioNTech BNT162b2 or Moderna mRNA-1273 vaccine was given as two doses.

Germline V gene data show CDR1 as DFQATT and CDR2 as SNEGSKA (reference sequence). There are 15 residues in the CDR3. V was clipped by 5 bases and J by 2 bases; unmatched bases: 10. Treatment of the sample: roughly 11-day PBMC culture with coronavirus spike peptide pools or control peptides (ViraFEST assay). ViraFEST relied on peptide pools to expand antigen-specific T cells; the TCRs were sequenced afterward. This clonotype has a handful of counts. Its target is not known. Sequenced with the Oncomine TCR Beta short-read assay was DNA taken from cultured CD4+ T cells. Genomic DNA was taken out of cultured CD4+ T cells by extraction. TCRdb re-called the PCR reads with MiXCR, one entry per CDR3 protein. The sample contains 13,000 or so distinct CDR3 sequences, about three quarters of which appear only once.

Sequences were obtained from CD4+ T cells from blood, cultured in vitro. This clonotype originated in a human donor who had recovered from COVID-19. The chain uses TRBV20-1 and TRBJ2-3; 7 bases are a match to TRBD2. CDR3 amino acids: CSASWTSPPTDTQYF. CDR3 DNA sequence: TGCAGTGCTTCCTGGACTAGTCCTCCCACAGATACGCAGTATTTT.